Given below is one T cell receptor beta chain in context. The antigen remains undetermined. Time point noted: cycle 4 day 1 (C4D1), after less than seven weeks of nivolumab. Each patient's relapse followed autologous stem cell transplantation, and brentuximab vedotin exposure varied. Germline V gene data show CDR1 as LNHDA and CDR2 as SQIVND (reference sequence). The CDR3 extends over 12 amino acids. V lost 6 bases, J lost 3 bases, and 5 bases lay in between. The data stem from a study of PD-1 blockade in classical Hodgkin lymphoma. The overall study: Patients were infused with nivolumab 3 mg/kg every 2 weeks.

Overall study results and limits: It was among complete responders that baseline diversity resembled that of newly diagnosed patients. Some patients began nivolumab under 1 year after ASCT. These patients were excluded from later analyses.

Measured with immunoSEQ multiplex PCR; TCRdb has only the in-frame clones, and not every one. This sample yields roughly 86,000 clones, of which approximately 86% are seen a single time; 17% belongs to the top ten. This clonotype was sampled from a human donor with classical Hodgkin lymphoma. The material was peripheral blood mononuclear cells (PBMCs), obtained before the fourth cycle of nivolumab. This chain links TRBV19 with TRBJ1-4, with D uncertain. CDR3 residues: CASSPANEKLFF. Written as DNA, the CDR3 is TGTGCCAGTAGCCCCGCTAATGAAAAACTGTTTTTT.